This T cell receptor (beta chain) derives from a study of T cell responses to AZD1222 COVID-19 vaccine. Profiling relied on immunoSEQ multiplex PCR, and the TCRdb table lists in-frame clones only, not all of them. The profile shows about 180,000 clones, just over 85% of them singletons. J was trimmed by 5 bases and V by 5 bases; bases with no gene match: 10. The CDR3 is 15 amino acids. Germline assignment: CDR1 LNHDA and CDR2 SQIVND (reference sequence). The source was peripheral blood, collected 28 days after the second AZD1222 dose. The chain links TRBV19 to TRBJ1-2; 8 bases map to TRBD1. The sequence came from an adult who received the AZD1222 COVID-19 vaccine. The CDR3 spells CASSFPGGFKYGYTF. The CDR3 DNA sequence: TGTGCCAGTAGTTTCCCAGGGGGCTTCAAGTATGGCTACACCTTC.